The next 32 T cell receptor beta chains were all read from a single sample in a study of blood T cell repertoires in COVID-19. The protocol was immunoSEQ multiplex PCR, while the TCRdb copy is restricted to in-frame clones and leaves out a portion. The sample lists fewer than 350,000 clones; about 90% were seen once. Sequenced input: PBMCs or T cells enriched from blood (not recorded which). The receptors stem from a woman aged 25 to 39 with acute COVID-19.

The rearrangement joins TRBV28 to TRBJ1-2, with 8 bases that match TRBD1. CDR1 is MDHEN and CDR2 is SYDVKM in the germline V gene. V was pared by 2 bases and J by 4 bases, with 9 bases of the junction left unmatched. CDR3 length: 16 residues. The CDR3 is CASSLGPGGVSYGYTF. The CDR3, as DNA: TGTGCCAGCAGTTTAGGTCCAGGGGGCGTCAGCTATGGCTACACCTTC.

The genes are TRBV12-3 or TRBV12-4 and TRBJ1-2; D is uncertain. The CDR3 sequence is 12 residues long. Trimming pared 4 bases from V and 8 bases from J, leaving 11 bases between. CDR3 residues: CASSSGSGGYTF. Written as DNA, the CDR3 is TGTGCCAGCAGTTCTGGATCAGGCGGCTACACCTTC.

The chain carries TRBV5-4 and TRBJ2-7, with 8 bases aligning to TRBD2. The V gene's germline CDR1 is SGHNT and CDR2 YYREEE (reference sequence). V dropped 3 bases and J dropped 3; count of bases not matched to a gene: 8. This CDR3 spans 15 amino acids. CDR3 residues: CASSSGGLADYEQYF. The DNA for the CDR3 is TGTGCCAGCAGCTCGGGAGGACTAGCAGACTACGAGCAGTACTTC.

V gene TRBV24-1 combines with J gene TRBJ2-2; 9 positions match TRBD1. The CDR3 runs 18 residues. Germline assignment: CDR1 KGHDR and CDR2 SFDVKD. With 3 bases clipped from V and 3 bases from J, the junction kept 10 bases outside the gene matches. The CDR3 bases are TGTGCCACCAGTGATCCGATGCGGGGACAGGGCGACACCGGGGAGCTGTTTTTT. Encoded protein: CATSDPMRGQGDTGELFF.

The chain uses TRBV9 and TRBJ1-1; TRBD1 is a possible D gene (5 bases). V was trimmed by 2 bases and J by 1 base, leaving 6 bases between them. The CDR3 length is 13 residues. Germline CDR1 and CDR2: SGDLS and YYNGEE. CDR3 protein: CASSVTGNTEAFF. The CDR3 coding sequence is TGTGCCAGCAGCGTTACAGGGAACACTGAAGCTTTCTTT.

This chain links TRBV11-3 with TRBJ2-3; 10 nucleotides line up with TRBD2. Germline trimming cut 3 bases from V and 5 bases from J; bases unmatched to any gene: 5. Germline V gene lookup returns CDR1 SGHNT and CDR2 YENEEA. The CDR3 is 15 residues long. The CDR3 is CASSLEREGKDTQYF. For the CDR3, the DNA is TGTGCCAGCAGCTTGGAGCGGGAGGGGAAAGATACGCAGTATTTT.

The chain combines TRBV3-1 (or the pseudogene TRBV3-2) with TRBJ2-7; 11 bases line up with TRBD2. There are 15 residues in the CDR3. V lost 2 bases and J lost 3; bases outside the gene matches: 3. Germline V lookup: CDR1 LGHDT, CDR2 YNNKEL (reference sequence). For the CDR3, the DNA is TGTGCCAGCAGCCAAACTAGCGGGAGAGTCTACGAGCAGTACTTC. It encodes CASSQTSGRVYEQYF.

The chain combines TRBV4-2 with TRBJ1-4; a possible D gene is TRBD1 (6 bases). Trimming pared 0 bases from V and 8 bases from J, leaving 19 bases between. Germline V lookup: CDR1 LGHNA, CDR2 YNFKEQ. This CDR3 is built from 17 residues. In DNA form, the CDR3 reads TGTGCCAGCAGCCAAGATTCTGACCGGGGGGCATGGGAAAAACTGTTTTTT. Protein product: CASSQDSDRGAWEKLFF.

The chain carries TRBV11-2 and TRBJ2-1; 8 nucleotides align to TRBD2. Germline-derived CDR1 and CDR2 are SGHAT and FQNNGV. There are 15 residues in the CDR3. Trimming took 1 base from V and 8 from J; bases not matched to a gene: 7. The CDR3, as DNA: TGTGCCAGCAGCTTAGGTGGACTAGCAGCGCATGAGCAGTTCTTC. Protein: CASSLGGLAAHEQFF.

V and J are TRBV13 and TRBJ1-2; 8 bases align to TRBD1. Germline assignment: CDR1 PRHDT and CDR2 FYEKMQ (reference sequence). The CDR3 spans 16 residues. With 3 bases clipped from V and 7 bases from J, the junction kept 13 bases outside the gene matches. This CDR3 reads CASSLEPGTGVRGYTF. CDR3 sequence (DNA): TGTGCCAGCAGCTTGGAGCCCGGGACAGGAGTTCGTGGCTACACCTTC.

J is TRBJ2-7 and V is TRBV3-1 (or the pseudogene TRBV3-2); D is uncertain. This CDR3 contains 13 residues. Germline assignment: CDR1 LGHDT and CDR2 YNNKEL (reference sequence). V was shortened by 1 base and J by 7 bases, with 11 bases between the two germline ends. CDR3 protein: CASSQGSGYEQYF. The DNA of the CDR3 is TGTGCCAGCAGCCAAGGTTCGGGTTATGAGCAGTACTTC.

The CDR3, as DNA: TGTGCCAGCGAGGAACAAAATCGCGAGCAGTACTTC. This translates into CASEEQNREQYF. The chain employs TRBV2 and TRBJ2-7; D call uncertain. V dropped 8 bases and J dropped 6 bases, with 14 bases sitting between them. The CDR3 loop spans 12 amino acids. Germline V gene lookup returns CDR1 SNHLY and CDR2 FYNNEI.

This rearrangement joins TRBV10-3 to TRBJ2-1; 10 positions agree with TRBD1. From germline, CDR1 is ENHRY and CDR2 SYGVKD. Germline trimming cut 8 bases from V and 6 bases from J; bases unmatched to any gene: 4. This CDR3 is 13 amino acids long. For the CDR3, the DNA is TGTGCCATCTCCTGGACAGGGGGCAATGAGCAGTTCTTC. The encoded protein is CAISWTGGNEQFF.

The V and J genes are TRBV4-2 and TRBJ1-5; the D is unclear. Trimming stripped 0 bases from V and 5 bases from J, with 2 bases between. The CDR3 loop spans 12 amino acids. The germline gives CDR1 LGHNA, CDR2 YNFKEQ. As DNA, the CDR3 is TGTGCCAGCAGCCAAGACGATCAGCCCCAGCATTTT. This encodes CASSQDDQPQHF.

This clone has only one observation. The chain uses TRBV11-2 and TRBJ1-5, with D perhaps matching TRBD1 (5 bases). Looked up from germline, CDR1 is SGHAT and CDR2 is FQNNGV. Trimming left V 0 bases short and J 7 bases short, with 13 bases between. The CDR3 is made up of 15 amino acids. CDR3 protein: CASSLDRGSAQPQHF. Here the CDR3 DNA reads TGTGCCAGCAGCTTAGATCGGGGGTCGGCCCAGCCCCAGCATTTT.

This chain uses TRBV28 with TRBJ2-7; 7 positions agree with TRBD1. Losses at the gene ends were 7 bases for V and 2 bases for J; bases not matched to a gene: 11. CDR1 is MDHEN and CDR2 is SYDVKM in the germline V gene. The length of the CDR3 is 15 residues. This CDR3 is CASTRPGTVTYEQYF. The CDR3 DNA follows: TGTGCCAGCACCCGTCCCGGGACAGTGACCTACGAGCAGTACTTC.

This clone has just one count. This chain connects TRBV5-8 to TRBJ2-1; 9 nucleotides align to TRBD1. The CDR3 spans 17 residues. Germline CDR1 SGHTS, CDR2 YDEGEE. Trimming at V came to 3 bases and at J to 7 bases, leaving 14 bases not matched to a gene. The CDR3 sequence is CASSYLRTGELFNEQFF. CDR3 coding DNA: TGTGCCAGCAGCTACCTTCGGACAGGGGAATTGTTTAATGAGCAGTTCTTC.

This rearrangement joins TRBV2 to TRBJ2-4; 9 bases agree with TRBD2. CDR1 SNHLY and CDR2 FYNNEI come from the germline V gene. This CDR3 has 19 residues. The J segment lost 1 base and the V segment lost 2 bases, leaving 12 bases of the junction unmatched. The CDR3 DNA sequence: TGTGCCAGCAGTGAAAGTTCGGGTAGCGGGAGTATGGCCAAAAACATTCAGTACTTC. It translates to CASSESSGSGSMAKNIQYF.

This chain joins TRBV9 and TRBJ2-3; 12 bases map to TRBD2. There are 16 residues in the CDR3. V dropped 0 bases and J dropped 4; count of bases not matched to a gene: 3. In germline, CDR1 is SGDLS, CDR2 YYNGEE. CDR3 sequence: CASSVDLAGGPDTQYF. The CDR3 DNA follows: TGTGCCAGCAGCGTAGACCTAGCGGGAGGGCCAGATACGCAGTATTTT.

The genes are TRBV7-6 and TRBJ2-1; a possible D gene is TRBD1 (6 bases). Germline lookup yields CDR1 SGHVS and CDR2 FNYEAQ. The length of the CDR3 is 16 residues. V lost 5 bases and J lost 0, with 14 bases in between. CDR3: CASSPNLGASYNEQFF. The CDR3 DNA reads TGTGCCAGCAGCCCAAATCTGGGGGCCTCCTACAATGAGCAGTTCTTC. Together with reference TRBV7-6 and TRBJ2-1, the CDR3 gives the full variable domain: GAGVSQSPRYKVTKRGQDVALRCDPISGHVSLYWYRQALGQGPEFLTYFNYEAQQDKSGLPNDRFSAERPEGSISTLTIQRTEQRDSAMYRCASSPNLGASYNEQFFGPGTRLTVL.

The chain joins TRBV28 to TRBJ1-5, with 7 bases matching TRBD1. Germline CDR1 reads MDHEN; CDR2 reads SYDVKM. The V segment lost 2 bases and the J segment 4 bases; nucleotides outside the gene matches: 8. CDR3 length equals 16 residues. CDR3 protein: CASSLSPGQANQPQHF. The DNA for the CDR3 is TGTGCCAGCAGTTTAAGCCCCGGACAGGCAAATCAGCCCCAGCATTTT.

This clone was detected only a few times. The J gene is TRBJ2-1, the V gene TRBV27, with 10 bases aligning to TRBD2. Germline V gene sequence: CDR1 MNHEY, CDR2 SMNVEV (reference sequence). The CDR3 is 14 residues long. V dropped 4 bases and J dropped 7; count of bases not matched to a gene: 4. The CDR3 region has the DNA TGTGCCAGCAGTTCCAGCGGGAGGGCGAATGAGCAGTTCTTC. Translating it yields CASSSSGRANEQFF.

V and J are TRBV10-1 and TRBJ2-7; 7 bases fit TRBD2. The trim removed 2 bases at V and 4 bases at J, leaving 5 bases unmatched. The CDR3 is made up of 14 amino acids. Germline lookup yields CDR1 WNHNN and CDR2 SYGVQD (reference sequence). The CDR3 spells CASSESGKLYEQYF. In nucleotides, the CDR3 is TGCGCCAGCAGTGAGAGCGGGAAACTATACGAGCAGTACTTC.

The chain is built from TRBV7-9 and TRBJ2-7; D perhaps matches TRBD1 (6 bases). Germline CDR1 and CDR2: SEHNR and FQNEAQ (reference sequence). The CDR3 has 14 residues. The V gene lost 6 bases and the J gene lost 0 bases, with 12 bases spanning the gap. This chain's CDR3 is CASSFQGSSYEQYF. DNA of the CDR3: TGTGCCAGCAGTTTTCAGGGGAGCTCCTACGAGCAGTACTTC. The full variable domain, rest sourced from reference TRBV7-9 and TRBJ2-7, is DTGVSQNPRHKITKRGQNVTFRCDPISEHNRLYWYRQTLGQGPEFLTYFQNEAQLEKSRLLSDRFSAERPKGSFSTLEIQRTEQGDSAMYLCASSFQGSSYEQYFGPGTRLTVT.

V is TRBV6-6 and J is TRBJ2-7; weak D call: TRBD2 (6 bases). CDR1 MNHNY and CDR2 SVGAGI come from the germline V gene (reference sequence). The CDR3 extends over 13 amino acids. The V end was cut by 5 bases, the J end by 0 bases, with 8 bases between. CDR3 loop: CASSAGSSYEQYF. The CDR3 region has the DNA TGTGCCAGCAGTGCCGGGAGCTCCTACGAGCAGTACTTC.

The genes are TRBV11-2 and TRBJ2-5; TRBD2 might be the D (6 bases). The germline V gene has CDR1 SGHAT and CDR2 FQNNGV. The V and J ends lost 5 bases and 0 bases respectively, with 10 bases between them. The length of the CDR3 is 14 residues. The CDR3 DNA sequence: TGTGCCAGCAGCCTCGGGACTGACCAAGAGACCCAGTACTTC. It encodes CASSLGTDQETQYF.

The V and J genes are TRBV3-1 (or the pseudogene TRBV3-2) and TRBJ2-4; TRBD1 is a possible D gene (5 bases). V gave up 0 bases and J gave up 1 base, with 19 bases separating them. Germline CDR1 reads LGHDT; CDR2 reads YNNKEL (reference sequence). This CDR3 region has 19 residues. In DNA, the CDR3 is TGTGCCAGCAGCCAAGAAGGGGCGATAGTTGGAGTGGCCAAAAACATTCAGTACTTC. It encodes CASSQEGAIVGVAKNIQYF.

This clone was counted between two and nine times. The gene calls are TRBV4-3 and TRBJ1-2; no firm D call. V lost 0 bases, J lost 5 bases, and 13 bases lay in between. The CDR3 sequence is 15 residues long. Germline V gene sequence: CDR1 LGHNA, CDR2 YSLEER. The DNA for the CDR3 is TGCGCCAGCAGCCAAGACGCAAGAGGAGGATATGGCTACACCTTC. It translates to CASSQDARGGYGYTF.

This clone was counted between two and nine times. The V call is TRBV7-9, the J call TRBJ1-2, with D possibly matching TRBD1 (5 bases). V was pared by 1 base and J by 8 bases, with 17 bases between. The CDR3 spans 15 residues. Germline assignment: CDR1 SEHNR and CDR2 FQNEAQ (reference sequence). CDR3 coding DNA: TGTGCCAGCAGCTTAGTCGGGGACTCCGAGGGAGGCTACACCTTC. Protein sequence: CASSLVGDSEGGYTF.

V and J are TRBV7-9 and TRBJ1-2; D is possibly TRBD1 (5 bases). Per the germline V gene, CDR1 is SEHNR and CDR2 is FQNEAQ (reference sequence). Deletions cut 2 bases from V and 4 bases from J, with 11 bases between. There are 14 residues in the CDR3. The CDR3 DNA sequence: TGTGCCAGCAGCTTACTGTCGCAGGGCTATGGCTACACCTTC. Translation: CASSLLSQGYGYTF. Looking up the rest from reference TRBV7-9 and TRBJ1-2 gives the full variable domain: DTGVSQNPRHKITKRGQNVTFRCDPISEHNRLYWYRQTLGQGPEFLTYFQNEAQLEKSRLLSDRFSAERPKGSFSTLEIQRTEQGDSAMYLCASSLLSQGYGYTFGSGTRLTVV.

This sequence joins TRBV4-1 and TRBJ2-1; 8 bases line up with TRBD2. The CDR3 sequence is 18 residues long. The junction had 10 bases not matched to a gene; V was cut back by 0 bases and J by 3 bases. CDR1 is MGHRA and CDR2 is YSYEKL in the germline V gene. Here the CDR3 reads CASSQDQTSVGFYNEQFF. CDR3 in DNA: TGCGCCAGCAGCCAAGATCAGACTAGCGTGGGGTTCTACAATGAGCAGTTCTTC.

The chain has TRBV7-3 and TRBJ1-3; a possible D gene is TRBD1 (6 bases). The CDR3 contains 16 residues. CDR1 and CDR2 (germline): SGHTA, FQGTGA. V lost 5 bases and J 0 bases, leaving 14 bases between the germline ends. Here the CDR3 reads CASSPHQGNSGNTIYF. The CDR3 coding sequence is TGTGCCAGCAGCCCCCATCAGGGGAACTCTGGAAACACCATATATTTT.